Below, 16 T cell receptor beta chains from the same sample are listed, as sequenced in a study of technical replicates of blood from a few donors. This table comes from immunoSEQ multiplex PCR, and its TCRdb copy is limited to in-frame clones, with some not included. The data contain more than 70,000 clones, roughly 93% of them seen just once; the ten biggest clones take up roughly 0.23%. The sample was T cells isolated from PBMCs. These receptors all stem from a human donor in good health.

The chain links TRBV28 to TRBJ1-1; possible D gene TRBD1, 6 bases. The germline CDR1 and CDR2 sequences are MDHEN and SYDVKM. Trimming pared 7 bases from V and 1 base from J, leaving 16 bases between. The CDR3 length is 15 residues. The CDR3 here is CASTWAGAGNTEAFF. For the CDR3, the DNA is TGTGCCAGCACCTGGGCGGGGGCTGGGAACACTGAAGCTTTCTTT.

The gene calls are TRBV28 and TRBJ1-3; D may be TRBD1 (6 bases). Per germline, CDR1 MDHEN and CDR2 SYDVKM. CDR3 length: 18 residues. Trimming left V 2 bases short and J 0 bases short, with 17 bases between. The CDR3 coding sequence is TGTGCCAGCAGTTTAGGGGGCAGGGGCCAAGGCTCTGGAAACACCATATATTTT. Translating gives CASSLGGRGQGSGNTIYF.

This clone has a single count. The CDR3 DNA sequence: TGTGCCAGCAGCTACAGGAACTATGGCTACACCTTC. Amino acids: CASSYRNYGYTF. The chain is built from TRBV28 and TRBJ1-2; D may be TRBD1 (5 bases). Germline V gene lookup returns CDR1 MDHEN and CDR2 SYDVKM. The ends were cut back, 6 bases at V and 2 bases at J, with 7 bases in the middle. The CDR3 contains 12 residues.

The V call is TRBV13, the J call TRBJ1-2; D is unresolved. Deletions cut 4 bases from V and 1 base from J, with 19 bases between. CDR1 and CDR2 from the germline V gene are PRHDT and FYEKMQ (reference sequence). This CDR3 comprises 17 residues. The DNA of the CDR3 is TGTGCCAGCAGCTCCGTCGGGTGGGAGGACGATAACTATGGCTACACCTTC. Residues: CASSSVGWEDDNYGYTF.

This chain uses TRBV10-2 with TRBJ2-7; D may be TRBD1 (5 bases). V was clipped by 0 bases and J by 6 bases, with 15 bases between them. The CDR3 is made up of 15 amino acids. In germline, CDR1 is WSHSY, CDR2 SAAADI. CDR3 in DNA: TGCGCCAGCAGTGAGTCGGGTCCAGGGTGGGTCGAGCAGTACTTC. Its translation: CASSESGPGWVEQYF.

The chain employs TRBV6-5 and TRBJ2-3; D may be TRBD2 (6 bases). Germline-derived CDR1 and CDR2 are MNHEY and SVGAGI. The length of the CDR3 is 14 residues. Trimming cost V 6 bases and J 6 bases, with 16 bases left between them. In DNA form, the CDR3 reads TGTGCCAGCAGCCCGGGGGAATTATTGGATACGCAGTATTTT. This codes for CASSPGELLDTQYF.

CDR3 nucleotide sequence: TGCGCCAGCAGCCTGGACAGCTCCAACTATGGCTACACCTTC. The encoded protein is CASSLDSSNYGYTF. The chain links TRBV5-1 to TRBJ1-2; D may be TRBD1 (6 bases). The CDR3 covers 14 residues. Trimming left V 4 bases short and J 2 bases short, with 12 bases between. Germline V gives CDR1 SGHRS, CDR2 YFSETQ.

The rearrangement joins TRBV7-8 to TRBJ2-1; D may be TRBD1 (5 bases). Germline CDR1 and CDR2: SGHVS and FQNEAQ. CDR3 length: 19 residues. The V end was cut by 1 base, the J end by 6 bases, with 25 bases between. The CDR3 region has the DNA TGTGCCAGCAGCTTAGAACGGTCAGGGTACCCTTATCCCCCCAATGAGCAGTTCTTC. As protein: CASSLERSGYPYPPNEQFF.

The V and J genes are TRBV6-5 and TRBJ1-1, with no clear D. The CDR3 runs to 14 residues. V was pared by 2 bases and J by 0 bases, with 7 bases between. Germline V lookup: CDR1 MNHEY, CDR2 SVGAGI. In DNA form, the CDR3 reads TGTGCCAGCAGTTACCAGATTATGAACACTGAAGCTTTCTTT. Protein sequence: CASSYQIMNTEAFF.

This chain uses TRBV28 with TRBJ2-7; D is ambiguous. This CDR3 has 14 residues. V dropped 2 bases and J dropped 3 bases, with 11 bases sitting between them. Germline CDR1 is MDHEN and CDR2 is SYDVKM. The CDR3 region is CASSLRLEVYEQYF. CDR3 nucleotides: TGTGCCAGCAGTTTACGACTTGAGGTCTACGAGCAGTACTTC.

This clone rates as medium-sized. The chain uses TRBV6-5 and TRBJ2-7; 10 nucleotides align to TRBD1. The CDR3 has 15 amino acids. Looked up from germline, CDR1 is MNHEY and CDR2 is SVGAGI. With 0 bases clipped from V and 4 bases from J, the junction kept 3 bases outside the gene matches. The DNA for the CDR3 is TGTGCCAGCAGTTACTCTTGGGGACAGGGGTACGAGCAGTACTTC. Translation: CASSYSWGQGYEQYF.

DNA for the CDR3: TGTGCCAGCAGCTTAGTGGCCCAGGGAGGGGAAAAACTGTTTTTT. Translation: CASSLVAQGGEKLFF. The chain joins TRBV11-2 to TRBJ1-4, with D maybe TRBD1 (5 bases). The germline V and J ends were trimmed by 1 base and 8 bases, with 14 bases remaining between them. The germline gives CDR1 SGHAT, CDR2 FQNNGV. This CDR3 contains 15 residues.

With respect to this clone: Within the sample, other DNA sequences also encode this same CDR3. The CDR3, as DNA: TGTGCCAGCAGCTTCGGACAGGGCAACTATGGCTACACCTTC. This encodes CASSFGQGNYGYTF. This chain joins TRBV5-6 and TRBJ1-2, with 8 bases that match TRBD1. Looked up from germline, CDR1 is SGHDT and CDR2 is YYEEEE. After removal of 2 bases from V and 2 bases from J, the junction contained 2 bases not matched to a gene. CDR3 length: 14 residues.

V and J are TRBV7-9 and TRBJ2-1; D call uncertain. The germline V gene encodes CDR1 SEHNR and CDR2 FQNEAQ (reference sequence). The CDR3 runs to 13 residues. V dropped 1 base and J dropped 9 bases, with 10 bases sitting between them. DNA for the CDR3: TGTGCCAGCAGCTTAGGCGGCGCGCGTGAGCAGTTCTTC. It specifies CASSLGGAREQFF.

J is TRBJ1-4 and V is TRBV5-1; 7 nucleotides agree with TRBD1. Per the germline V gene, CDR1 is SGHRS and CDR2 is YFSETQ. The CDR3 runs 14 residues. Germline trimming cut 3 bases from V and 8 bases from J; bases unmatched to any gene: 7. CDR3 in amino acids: CASSSQGLLEKLFF. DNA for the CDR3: TGCGCCAGCAGCTCACAGGGGTTACTGGAAAAACTGTTTTTT. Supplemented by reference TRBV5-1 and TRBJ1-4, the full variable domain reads KAGVTQTPRYLIKTRGQQVTLSCSPISGHRSVSWYQQTPGQGLQFLFEYFSETQRNKGNFPGRFSGRQFSNSRSEMNVSTLELGDSALYLCASSSQGLLEKLFFGSGTQLSVL.

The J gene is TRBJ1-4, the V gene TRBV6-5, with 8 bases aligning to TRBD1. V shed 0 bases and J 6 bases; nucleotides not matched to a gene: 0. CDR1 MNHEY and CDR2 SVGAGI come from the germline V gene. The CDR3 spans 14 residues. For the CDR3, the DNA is TGTGCCAGCAGTTACTCGACAGGGGATGAAAAACTGTTTTTT. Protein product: CASSYSTGDEKLFF.